Each of the 3 T cell receptor beta chains below was sequenced from the same sample in a study of T cells in Graves' hyperthyroidism and ophthalmopathy (dated by TCRdb to the late 2010s). Receptor libraries were prepared by multiplex PCR. This sample was sequenced with an Illumina HiSeq 2000. The TCR beta CDR3 regions were amplified from RNA transcripts. The TCR CDR3 was subjected to a first round of RT-PCR using the HTBI primer set and the Qiagen OneStep RT-PCR kit. The public sequencing data were trimmed at Q25 with fastp and processed into clonotypes with MiXCR by TCRdb, which kept only in-frame beta chains. Identical CDR3 proteins give one entry, which carries the most common genes and DNA. Within this sample are fewer than 650,000 distinct CDR3 sequences, with around 15% of them counted one time only. The ten largest clones capture over 3.5% of the sample. Sequenced input: blood. The receptors here all came from a woman aged 40 to 49 with Graves' ophthalmopathy.

This clonotype was counted at least ten times. The chain links TRBV3-1 to TRBJ2-5; D is undetermined. With 0 bases removed from V and 7 bases from J, the gap between germline ends came to 9 bases. The CDR3 has 13 amino acids. CDR1 is LGHDT, CDR2 YNNKEL, per germline (reference sequence). The CDR3 region is CASSQEGATTQYF. Written as DNA, the CDR3 is TGTGCCAGCAGCCAAGAAGGAGCTACGACCCAGTACTTC.

This clonotype was counted many times. The V gene is TRBV24-1, the J gene TRBJ2-7; D is possibly TRBD1 (6 bases). With 3 bases removed from V and 3 bases from J, the gap between germline ends came to 11 bases. The CDR3 covers 14 residues. Germline CDR1 reads KGHDR; CDR2 reads SFDVKD. For the CDR3, the DNA is TGTGCCACCAGTGATCCGACAGGTGGCTACGAGCAGTACTTC. This gives the protein CATSDPTGGYEQYF.

On this clonotype itself: The CDR3 does not close with the conserved phenylalanine or tryptophan, likely indicating a read error. The V and J genes are TRBV24-1 and TRBJ1-2, with 8 bases fitting TRBD1. The junction had 2 bases not matched to a gene; V was cut back by 6 bases and J by 6 bases. The CDR3 has 12 residues. Per germline, CDR1 KGHDR and CDR2 SFDVKD. The CDR3 sequence is CATSQGADGYTI. The DNA for the CDR3 is TGTGCCACCAGTCAGGGGGCGGATGGCTACACCATC.